These 6 T cell receptor beta chains came from one sample sequenced in a study of blood T cells in healthy people across ages (dated by TCRdb to the mid-2010s). The library relied on 5' RACE. These reads were obtained on an Illumina HiSeq 2500. The second PCR ran for roughly 7 to 12 cycles and used a J-beta primer mix along with a sample-barcoded 5' primer. In TCRdb, the public reads were trimmed at Q25 with fastp and aligned with MiXCR, with productive beta chains retained. CDR3 protein sequences are deduplicated, and each keeps its most common genes and DNA. The sample profile shows 800,000 to 950,000 distinct CDR3 sequences; 30% to 45% of them were found once. Of the sample, 10% to 15% is held by the ten largest clones. What was sequenced was blood. The receptors here all came from a young man in good health.

This clonotype was counted a few times. The V call is TRBV7-2, the J call TRBJ2-1; 15 bases are shared with TRBD2. Looked up from germline, CDR1 is SGHTA and CDR2 is FQGNSA. The CDR3 is 17 amino acids. V was clipped by 5 bases and J by 4 bases; unmatched bases: 6. The CDR3 DNA sequence: TGTGCCAGCAGCCCAATAGGGACTAGCGGGGGGTACAATGAGCAGTTCTTC. It encodes CASSPIGTSGGYNEQFF.

CDR3 in DNA: TGTGCCATCAGCCCACAGGGGTCGGGCACTGAAGCTTTCTTT. As protein: CAISPQGSGTEAFF. This sequence joins TRBV10-3 and TRBJ1-1; 7 bases agree with TRBD1. In germline, CDR1 is ENHRY, CDR2 SYGVKD. This CDR3 is 14 amino acids long. With 6 bases clipped from V and 4 bases from J, the junction kept 8 bases outside the gene matches.

Concerning this clonotype: This may stem from a read error, because a much larger clone lies one nucleotide away. The chain links TRBV9 to TRBJ2-5, with a possible D match to TRBD2 (5 bases). V shed 1 base and J shed 11 bases, with 15 bases lying between them. Germline assignment: CDR1 SGDLS and CDR2 YYNGEE. The CDR3 contains 13 residues. The CDR3 DNA reads TGTGCCAGCAGCGTAAAGCACGGGAATGAGCAGTACTTC. This codes for CASSVKHGNEQYF.

The chain recombines TRBV24-1 with TRBJ1-1; 8 nucleotides agree with TRBD1. The ends lost 1 base at V and 6 bases at J; junction bases unmatched: 27. CDR3 length: 22 amino acids. Germline CDR1 reads KGHDR; CDR2 reads SFDVKD. The CDR3 nucleotides read TGTGCCACCAGTGATTTAGTCGGGGATTCCGTCGACAGGGGAGTTGGGATCCCTGAAGCTTTCTTT. Protein sequence: CATSDLVGDSVDRGVGIPEAFF.

This clonotype was recorded at least ten times. Written as DNA, the CDR3 is TGCAGCGTTGTAAACCTAAGGGTCGGGTACTTC. It encodes CSVVNLRVGYF. The chain employs TRBV29-1 and TRBJ2-5; D unresolved. This CDR3 is built from 11 residues. With 4 bases removed from V and 13 bases from J, the gap between germline ends came to 16 bases. The V gene's germline CDR1 is SQVTM and CDR2 ANQGSEA.

This sequence joins TRBV19 and TRBJ2-7, with D possibly matching TRBD1 (5 bases). Germline V gene data show CDR1 as LNHDA and CDR2 as SQIVND (reference sequence). This CDR3 contains 14 residues. V was shortened by 4 bases and J by 1 base, with 11 bases between the two germline ends. The chain's CDR3 is CASSSRQSSYEQYF. CDR3 in DNA: TGTGCCAGTAGTAGTCGACAGAGTTCCTACGAGCAGTACTTC.